This passage covers 26 T cell receptor beta chains from one sample sequenced in a study of T-cell memory formation after mild COVID-19. In TCRdb, the 5' RACE reads were re-called with MiXCR into one record per CDR3 protein. The sample includes some 150,000 distinct CDR3 sequences, 6% to 6.5% of them seen just once. Sample: PBMCs or a T cell subset sorted from them (not recorded which). The receptor set was obtained from an adult woman who had mild COVID-19 (a few samples of this study predate the infection). Cell type and time point are not known.

This clonotype showed up many times. The chain recombines TRBV7-2 with TRBJ2-7; TRBD2 agrees at 11 bases. J lost 7 bases, V lost 2 bases, and 7 bases had no gene match. CDR1 is SGHTA and CDR2 is FQGNSA in the germline V gene. The CDR3 is 15 amino acids. In DNA, the CDR3 is TGTGCCAGCAGCTTAAGACTAGCGGGGCGAGGGGAGCAGTACTTC. Translation: CASSLRLAGRGEQYF.

Comments on this clonotype: A much more abundant neighbour one base away suggests this may be a read error. This rearrangement joins TRBV12-3 or TRBV12-4 to TRBJ2-3, with D perhaps TRBD1 or TRBD2 (5 bases each). This CDR3 contains 15 residues. V lost 6 bases, J lost 0 bases, and 13 bases lay in between. As DNA, the CDR3 is TGTGCCAGCAGCCGGGCGAGGGACAGCACAGATACGCAGTATTTT. It encodes CASSRARDSTDTQYF.

The rearrangement uses TRBV6-2 or TRBV6-3 and TRBJ1-5; perhaps TRBD1 as D (5 bases). In germline, CDR1 is MNHEY, CDR2 SVGEGT. This CDR3 comprises 14 residues. The V end lost 8 bases, the J end lost 0 bases, and 11 bases lay between the germline ends. Here the CDR3 reads CASRGTNSNQPQHF. CDR3 in DNA: TGTGCCAGCCGGGGCACCAATAGCAATCAGCCCCAGCATTTT.

This clonotype was observed many times. V gene TRBV7-2 combines with J gene TRBJ2-7; D unclear. Germline-derived CDR1 and CDR2 are SGHTA and FQGNSA. This CDR3 region has 13 residues. The ends were cut back, 1 base at V and 7 bases at J, with 11 bases in the middle. CDR3 amino acids: CASSLEAPREQYF. CDR3 sequence (DNA): TGTGCCAGCAGCTTAGAGGCCCCCCGGGAGCAGTACTTC.

This clonotype was seen more than once but under ten times. The chain carries TRBV29-1 and TRBJ1-1, with D unresolved. V shed 6 bases and J shed 1 base, with 9 bases lying between them. The CDR3 consists of 12 residues. Germline V gene data show CDR1 as SQVTM and CDR2 as ANQGSEA. The CDR3, as DNA: TGCAGCGTGGCAGGAAGGAACACTGAAGCTTTCTTT. This codes for CSVAGRNTEAFF. The full variable domain, its missing parts supplied by reference TRBV29-1 and TRBJ1-1, is SAVISQKPSRDICQRGTSLTIQCQVDSQVTMMFWYRQQPGQSLTLIATANQGSEATYESGFVIDKFPISRPNLTFSTLTVSNMSPEDSSIYLCSVAGRNTEAFFGQGTRLTVV.

This clonotype was observed many times. The chain is built from TRBV12-3 or TRBV12-4 and TRBJ1-4, with D perhaps matching TRBD1 (5 bases). This CDR3 region has 15 residues. The V and J ends lost 6 bases and 6 bases respectively, with 17 bases between them. The CDR3 region has the DNA TGTGCCAGCAGCCGTACTGGGCAGGGAGATGAAAAACTGTTTTTT. Translating it yields CASSRTGQGDEKLFF.

This clonotype turned up a few times. The chain uses TRBV6-5 and TRBJ2-5; maybe TRBD2 (7 bases). This CDR3 region has 13 residues. CDR1 is MNHEY and CDR2 is SVGAGI in the germline V gene. Trimming stripped 5 bases from V and 7 bases from J, with 14 bases between. CDR3 sequence: CASSLAEGGTQYF. The CDR3 nucleotides are TGTGCCAGCAGTCTAGCGGAGGGGGGGACCCAGTACTTC.

This clonotype was recorded at least ten times. The genes are TRBV5-1 and TRBJ2-7; D is possibly TRBD1 or TRBD2 (5 bases each). Trimming took off 2 bases at V and 6 bases at J, with 12 bases between the two ends. Germline CDR1 reads SGHRS; CDR2 reads YFSETQ. This CDR3 has 13 amino acids. The CDR3 bases are TGCGCCAGCAGCTTAAGACGGGACGGCGAGCAGTACTTC. Its protein product is CASSLRRDGEQYF. The entire variable domain, with the rest obtained from reference TRBV5-1 and TRBJ2-7, is as follows: KAGVTQTPRYLIKTRGQQVTLSCSPISGHRSVSWYQQTPGQGLQFLFEYFSETQRNKGNFPGRFSGRQFSNSRSEMNVSTLELGDSALYLCASSLRRDGEQYFGPGTRLTVT.

V usage is TRBV2 and J usage is TRBJ2-3; D is possibly TRBD1 (6 bases). The CDR3 contains 16 residues. In germline, CDR1 is SNHLY, CDR2 FYNNEI. V was pared by 6 bases and J by 2 bases, with 18 bases between. CDR3 sequence reads: CASSEGSGTNTDTQYF. CDR3 coding DNA: TGTGCCAGCAGCGAGGGATCCGGGACAAACACAGATACGCAGTATTTT. The full variable domain, completed using reference TRBV2 and TRBJ2-3, is EPEVTQTPSHQVTQMGQEVILRCVPISNHLYFYWYRQILGQKVEFLVSFYNNEISEKSEIFDDQFSVERPDGSNFTLKIRSTKLEDSAMYFCASSEGSGTNTDTQYFGPGTRLTVL.

Many counts were recorded for this clonotype. The chain links TRBV6-5 to TRBJ2-2; 9 nucleotides line up with TRBD1. This CDR3 has 20 residues. Germline V gene lookup returns CDR1 MNHEY and CDR2 SVGAGI. After removal of 2 bases from V and 6 bases from J, the junction contained 19 bases not matched to a gene. The CDR3, as DNA: TGTGCCAGCAGTTACACGGGACAGGGCGCCCGCGTGCGAGTATCCGGGGAGCTGTTTTTT. The encoded protein is CASSYTGQGARVRVSGELFF.

The chain is built from TRBV7-9 and TRBJ1-4; 10 nucleotides match TRBD1. This CDR3 has 14 amino acids. CDR1 and CDR2 from the germline V gene are SEHNR and FQNEAQ (reference sequence). J lost 8 bases, V lost 5 bases, and 5 bases had no gene match. CDR3 DNA: TGTGCCAGCAGCCAGGGACAGGGGAAGGAAAAACTGTTTTTT. This encodes CASSQGQGKEKLFF. The whole variable domain, filled in from reference TRBV7-9 and TRBJ1-4, reads DTGVSQNPRHKITKRGQNVTFRCDPISEHNRLYWYRQTLGQGPEFLTYFQNEAQLEKSRLLSDRFSAERPKGSFSTLEIQRTEQGDSAMYLCASSQGQGKEKLFFGSGTQLSVL.

A few counts support this clonotype. V gene TRBV24-1 combines with J gene TRBJ2-1; 10 bases align to TRBD2. The germline V gene encodes CDR1 KGHDR and CDR2 SFDVKD. The CDR3 is made up of 17 amino acids. V lost 0 bases, J lost 7 bases, and 8 bases stayed unmatched. Here the CDR3 reads CATSDLSLAGVSNEQFF. In DNA form, the CDR3 reads TGTGCCACCAGTGATTTGAGTCTAGCGGGAGTGTCAAATGAGCAGTTCTTC.

This clonotype has only a few counts. This rearrangement joins TRBV5-1 to TRBJ2-1, with D tentatively TRBD2 (5 bases). Germline V gives CDR1 SGHRS, CDR2 YFSETQ. This CDR3 spans 16 amino acids. V was shortened by 4 bases and J by 4 bases, with 18 bases between the two germline ends. The CDR3 spells CASSLGGQLTYNEQFF. The CDR3 region has the DNA TGCGCCAGCAGCCTAGGAGGTCAGCTCACTTACAATGAGCAGTTCTTC.

Ten or more counts support this clonotype. The chain couples TRBV6-5 to TRBJ2-7; TRBD1 matches 9 bases. CDR1 MNHEY and CDR2 SVGAGI come from the germline V gene. V was pared by 6 bases and J by 6 bases, with 9 bases of the junction left unmatched. The CDR3 consists of 14 residues. The CDR3 DNA follows: TGTGCCAGCAGACCCACGGGACAGGGCTTCGAGCAGTACTTC. It is translated as CASRPTGQGFEQYF.

The V call is TRBV7-2, the J call TRBJ1-1; no firm D call. Per germline, CDR1 SGHTA and CDR2 FQGNSA. The CDR3 runs 14 residues. Trimming removed 2 bases from V and 0 bases from J, with 7 bases in between. The CDR3 DNA is TGTGCCAGCAGCTTAACAGAGATGAACACTGAAGCTTTCTTT. Translated, it gives CASSLTEMNTEAFF.

This clonotype has more than one count but fewer than ten. This chain joins TRBV6-6 and TRBJ1-1; D possibly corresponds to TRBD1 (5 bases). The CDR3 contains 14 residues. Trimming left V 4 bases short and J 0 bases short, with 9 bases between. Germline values: CDR1 MNHNY, CDR2 SVGAGI (reference sequence). CDR3 residues: CASSWGELNTEAFF. CDR3 nucleotides: TGTGCCAGCAGTTGGGGGGAATTGAACACTGAAGCTTTCTTT.

This clonotype was observed many times. The V and J genes are TRBV29-1 and TRBJ2-7, with 8 bases aligning to TRBD1. V shed 7 bases, J shed 2 bases, and the junction held 7 bases outside the gene matches. The CDR3 covers 13 residues. From germline, CDR1 is SQVTM and CDR2 ANQGSEA. The CDR3 DNA sequence: TGCAGCGCCGTGGACAGGGACGCCTACGAGCAGTACTTC. It translates to CSAVDRDAYEQYF.

In this sample, this clonotype turned up many times. The V and J genes are TRBV6-6 and TRBJ1-5; D call uncertain. The CDR3 is made up of 14 amino acids. V lost 6 bases and J 6 bases, leaving 15 bases between the germline ends. Germline CDR1 is MNHNY and CDR2 is SVGAGI (reference sequence). The DNA for the CDR3 is TGTGCCAGCAGCCACGGGCCGGGCGGTCAGCCCCAGCATTTT. Its protein product is CASSHGPGGQPQHF.

This clonotype has ten or more counts. The junction shows a germline mismatch at one end, possibly a read error. The rearrangement joins TRBV7-7 to TRBJ2-5, with TRBD2 identical over 9 bases. Looked up from germline, CDR1 is SSHAT and CDR2 is FNYEAQ (reference sequence). This CDR3 has 15 residues. The CDR3 coding sequence is TGTGCTAGCAGCCCGACTAGCGGTAGCTTCAAGACGCAGTACTTC. This sequence encodes CASSPTSGSFKTQYF.

This clonotype was seen many times. The chain uses TRBV5-5 and TRBJ1-1; perhaps TRBD1 as D (5 bases). Germline V gene sequence: CDR1 SGHKS, CDR2 YYEKEE (reference sequence). CDR3 size: 14 residues. Trimming shortened V by 2 bases and J by 6 bases, and 14 bases separated the two germline ends. The CDR3 sequence: CASSFGAESAEAFF. The DNA for the CDR3 is TGTGCCAGCAGCTTTGGGGCCGAGAGCGCTGAAGCTTTCTTT.

This clonotype was detected ten times or more. The V and J genes are TRBV24-1 and TRBJ2-1; 12 positions match TRBD2. V lost 6 bases, J lost 7 bases, and 9 bases stayed unmatched. The CDR3 length is 16 residues. CDR1 and CDR2 from the germline V gene are KGHDR and SFDVKD. The CDR3 nucleotides are TGTGCCACCAGTCACAACCGACTAGCGGGAGTGAATGAGCAGTTCTTC. The encoded protein is CATSHNRLAGVNEQFF.

There are a few counts of this clonotype. The V call is TRBV28, the J call TRBJ1-5, with unresolved D. The CDR3 covers 15 residues. Trimming took 9 bases from V and 7 from J, leaving 22 bases between them. Germline loops: CDR1 MDHEN, CDR2 SYDVKM. Here the CDR3 DNA reads TGTGCCAGTCGCAACGTAGCATCAGGTCGGCAGCCCCAGCATTTT. It codes for CASRNVASGRQPQHF.

This clonotype turned up a few times. The chain has TRBV4-3 and TRBJ2-1; 9 bases match TRBD2. V trimming: 1 base; J trimming: 12 bases; junction bases outside the gene matches: 13. The length of the CDR3 is 16 residues. The germline V gene has CDR1 LGHNA and CDR2 YSLEER. The CDR3 sequence: CASSQVNLAGRVGQFF. CDR3 bases: TGCGCCAGCAGCCAAGTAAATCTAGCGGGAAGGGTCGGGCAGTTCTTC.

The rearrangement links TRBV20-1 to TRBJ1-1; TRBD1 might be the D (5 bases). The germline V and J ends were trimmed by 4 bases and 1 base, with 10 bases remaining between them. There are 13 residues in the CDR3. Germline values: CDR1 DFQATT, CDR2 SNEGSKA (reference sequence). CDR3 in DNA: TGCAGTGCTAACAGGTCTCCGAACACTGAAGCTTTCTTT. The encoded protein is CSANRSPNTEAFF.

This clonotype was detected only a few times. The V call is TRBV10-3, the J call TRBJ1-5, with D unresolved. CDR3 length: 12 residues. Germline V gene lookup returns CDR1 ENHRY and CDR2 SYGVKD. V was cut by 7 bases and J by 3 bases, with 7 bases left in between. The CDR3 DNA follows: TGTGCCATCAATTCTCCCAATCAGCCCCAGCATTTT. Translation gives CAINSPNQPQHF.

This clonotype was observed a few times. The chain combines TRBV4-3 with TRBJ2-1; 7 bases are shared with TRBD2. The CDR3 runs 16 residues. Trimming at V came to 1 base and at J to 2 bases, leaving 5 bases not matched to a gene. CDR1 and CDR2 (germline): LGHNA, YSLEER. As DNA, the CDR3 is TGCGCCAGCAGCCAAGGGCACCGGGGGGCCTACAATGAGCAGTTCTTC. Encoded protein: CASSQGHRGAYNEQFF.